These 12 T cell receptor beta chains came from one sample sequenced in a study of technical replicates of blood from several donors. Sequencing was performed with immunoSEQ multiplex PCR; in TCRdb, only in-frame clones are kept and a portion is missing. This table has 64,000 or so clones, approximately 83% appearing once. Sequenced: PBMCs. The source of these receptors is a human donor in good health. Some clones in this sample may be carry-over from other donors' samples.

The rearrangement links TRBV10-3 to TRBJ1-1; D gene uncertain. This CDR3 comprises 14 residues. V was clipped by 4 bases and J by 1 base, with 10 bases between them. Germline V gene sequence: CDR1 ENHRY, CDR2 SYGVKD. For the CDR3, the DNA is TGTGCCATCAGTGTGGGCCTATGGAACACTGAAGCTTTCTTT. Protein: CAISVGLWNTEAFF.

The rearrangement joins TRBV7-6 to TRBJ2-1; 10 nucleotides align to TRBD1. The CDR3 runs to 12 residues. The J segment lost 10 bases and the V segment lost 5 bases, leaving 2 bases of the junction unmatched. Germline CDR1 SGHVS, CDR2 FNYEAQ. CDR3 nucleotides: TGTGCCAGCAGCCCGGGACAGGGGGAGCAGTTCTTC. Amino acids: CASSPGQGEQFF.

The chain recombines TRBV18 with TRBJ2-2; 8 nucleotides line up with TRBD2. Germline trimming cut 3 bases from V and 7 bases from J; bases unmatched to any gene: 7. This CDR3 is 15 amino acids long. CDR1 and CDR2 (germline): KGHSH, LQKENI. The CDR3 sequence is CASSPSSGGSGELFF. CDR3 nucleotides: TGTGCCAGCTCACCCTCCAGCGGGGGAAGCGGGGAGCTGTTTTTT.

CDR3 bases: TGCGCCAGCAGCTCGCTACAGGGGGCGAACACCGGGGAGCTGTTTTTT. It is translated as CASSSLQGANTGELFF. The V and J genes are TRBV5-1 and TRBJ2-2; 8 bases map to TRBD1. There are 16 residues in the CDR3. Germline V gene lookup returns CDR1 SGHRS and CDR2 YFSETQ. J lost 0 bases, V lost 3 bases, and 4 bases had no gene match. Using reference TRBV5-1 and TRBJ2-2 for the parts outside the CDR3, the full variable domain is KAGVTQTPRYLIKTRGQQVTLSCSPISGHRSVSWYQQTPGQGLQFLFEYFSETQRNKGNFPGRFSGRQFSNSRSEMNVSTLELGDSALYLCASSSLQGANTGELFFGEGSRLTVL.

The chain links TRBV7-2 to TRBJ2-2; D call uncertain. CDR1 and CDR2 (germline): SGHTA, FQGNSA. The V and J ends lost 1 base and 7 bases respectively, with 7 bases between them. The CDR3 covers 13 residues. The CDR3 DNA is TGTGCCAGCAGCTTAGTTGCTAGCGGGGAGCTGTTTTTT. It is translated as CASSLVASGELFF.

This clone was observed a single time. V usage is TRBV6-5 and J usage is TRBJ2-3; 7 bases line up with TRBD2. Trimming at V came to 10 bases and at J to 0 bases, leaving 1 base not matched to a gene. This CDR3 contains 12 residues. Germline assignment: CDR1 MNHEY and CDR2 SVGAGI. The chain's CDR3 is CATRGSTDTQYF. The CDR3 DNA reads TGTGCCACGCGGGGGAGCACAGATACGCAGTATTTT.

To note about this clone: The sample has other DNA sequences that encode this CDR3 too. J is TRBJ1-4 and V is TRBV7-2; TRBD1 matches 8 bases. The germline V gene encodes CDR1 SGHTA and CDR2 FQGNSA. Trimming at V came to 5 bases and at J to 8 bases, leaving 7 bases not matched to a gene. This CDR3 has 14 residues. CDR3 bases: TGTGCCAGCAGCCTCGGACAGGGCAACGAAAAACTGTTTTTT. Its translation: CASSLGQGNEKLFF.

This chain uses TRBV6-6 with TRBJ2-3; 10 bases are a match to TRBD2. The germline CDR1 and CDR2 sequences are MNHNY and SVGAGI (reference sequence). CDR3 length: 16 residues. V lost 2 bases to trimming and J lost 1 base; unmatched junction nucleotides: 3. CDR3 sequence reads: CASSYPSGRGTDTQYF. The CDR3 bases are TGTGCCAGCAGTTACCCTAGCGGGAGAGGCACAGATACGCAGTATTTT.

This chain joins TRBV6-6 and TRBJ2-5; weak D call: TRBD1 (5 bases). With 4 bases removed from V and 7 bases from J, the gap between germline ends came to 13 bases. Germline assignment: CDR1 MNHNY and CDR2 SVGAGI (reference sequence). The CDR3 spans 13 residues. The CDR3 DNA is TGTGCCAGCAGTTCGACAGCGCCGGGGACCCAGTACTTC. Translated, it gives CASSSTAPGTQYF.

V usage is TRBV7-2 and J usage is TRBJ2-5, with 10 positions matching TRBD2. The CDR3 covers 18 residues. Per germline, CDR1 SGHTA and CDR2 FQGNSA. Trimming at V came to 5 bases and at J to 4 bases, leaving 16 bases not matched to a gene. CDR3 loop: CASSKQGLAPDRGETQYF. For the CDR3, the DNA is TGTGCCAGCAGCAAACAGGGACTAGCGCCTGATAGGGGAGAGACCCAGTACTTC.

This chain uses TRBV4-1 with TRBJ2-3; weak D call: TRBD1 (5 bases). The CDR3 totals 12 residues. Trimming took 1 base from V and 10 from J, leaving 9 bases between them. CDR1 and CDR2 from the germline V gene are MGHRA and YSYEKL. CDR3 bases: TGCGCCAGCAGCCAAGCATTGGGGCCGCAGTATTTT. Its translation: CASSQALGPQYF.

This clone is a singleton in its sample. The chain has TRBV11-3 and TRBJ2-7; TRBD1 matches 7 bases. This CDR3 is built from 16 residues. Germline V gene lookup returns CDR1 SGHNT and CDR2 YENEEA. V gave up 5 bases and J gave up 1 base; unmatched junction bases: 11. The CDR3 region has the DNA TGTGCCAGCAGCCGACATATAGGACAGGAATCCTACGAGCAGTACTTC. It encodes CASSRHIGQESYEQYF.